The source of this T cell receptor (beta chain) is a study of CD8 T cells in ankylosing spondylitis (dated by TCRdb to about 2017). At the level of the whole study: To find TCR variants linked to disease, the study profiled T cell receptor beta repertoires in ankylosing spondylitis patients and healthy donors. Samples of peripheral blood were taken, and for ankylosing spondylitis patients, synovial fluid was collected as well. In total, the full study cohort was made up of about 99 healthy donors and approximately 27 ankylosing spondylitis patients. Study-wide findings and limitations: A CD8+ phenotype was shown by the disease-linked clones, which were found at relatively low frequencies in peripheral blood. Some motif variants had previously been reported in the synovial fluid and blood of reactive arthritis patients, which suggests shared mechanisms of disease initiation. Blood from ankylosing spondylitis patients appeared to be characterized by a TCR beta motif made up of seven or eight highly homologous amino acid variants. The disease-linked clones were reported to be significantly enriched in matched synovial fluid samples from ankylosing spondylitis patients.

This clonotype was seen ten or more times. Its target antigen remains unknown. It has no much larger one-base neighbor in the sample; base qualities were not kept. The trim is 0 bases for V and 2 bases for J, with a gap of 12 bases between the germline ends. The germline V gene specifies SGDLS as CDR1 and YYNGEE as CDR2. The CDR3 goes from the cysteine to the phenylalanine over 16 residues. CDR3 DNA is the only sequence kept; it has 48 bases, read in frame from the first base. Sequencing instrument: Illumina HiSeq 2500. Quantitative 5'-RACE with molecular barcodes was the method used to prepare the TCR beta libraries. The original methods were these. To identify disease-linked TCR variants, a new computational method was used, one built on a probabilistic model of VDJ rearrangement. TCRdb ran its own pipeline on the public reads, namely fastp trimming at Q25 and MiXCR clone calling, and kept in-frame beta chains. CDR3 protein duplicates are merged, each entry listing the most common genes and DNA. TCRdb's processing, not the authors', yielded these V and J calls. The sample table contains about 42,000 distinct CDR3 sequences; only one count was recorded for about 4% of them. About 4% of the sample belongs to the ten largest clones.

The sample was blood, either unsorted or a sorted T cell fraction (not recorded which). The receptor was derived from a female donor with ankylosing spondylitis or in good health (not recorded which). The chain uses TRBV9 and TRBJ1-3; a tentative D match to TRBD1 spans 6 bases. The CDR3 protein sequence reads: CASSVGQGITGNTIYF. The base sequence is TGTGCCAGCAGCGTAGGTCAGGGGATCACTGGAAACACCATATATTTT.